The 15 T cell receptor beta chains given below trace back to one sample, sequenced in a study of blood T cell repertoires in COVID-19. Clones were read by immunoSEQ multiplex PCR, and TCRdb kept only the in-frame ones, dropping some. The table has a few hundred thousand clones, 70% to 90% seen once. The sequenced sample consisted of PBMCs or T cells enriched from blood (not recorded which). These TCRs come from a woman between 35 and 50 years old who had recovered from COVID-19.

V usage is TRBV6-2 or TRBV6-3 and J usage is TRBJ1-2; TRBD1 might be the D (5 bases). Germline CDR1 and CDR2: MNHEY and SVGEGT. This CDR3 is built from 12 residues. Trimming left V 6 bases short and J 13 bases short, with 18 bases between. The CDR3 protein is CASSPGLLGGTF. In DNA form, the CDR3 reads TGTGCCAGCAGCCCCGGACTCCTCGGGGGCACCTTC.

In DNA, the CDR3 is TGTGCCAGTAGAGGACAGGTCACTGAAGCTTTCTTT. Translation: CASRGQVTEAFF. The J gene is TRBJ1-1, the V gene TRBV19, with 7 bases matching TRBD1. V gave up 6 bases and J gave up 4 bases; unmatched junction bases: 2. This CDR3 has 12 amino acids. CDR1 and CDR2 (germline): LNHDA, SQIVND (reference sequence).

The CDR3 region is CSAVGLTYEQYF. In DNA form, the CDR3 reads TGCAGCGCTGTTGGGCTGACCTACGAGCAGTACTTC. V is TRBV29-1 and J is TRBJ2-7; D gene ambiguous. V lost 7 bases and J lost 2, with 12 bases in between. This CDR3 comprises 12 residues. Germline V lookup: CDR1 SQVTM, CDR2 ANQGSEA.

The chain carries TRBV29-1 and TRBJ2-2, with TRBD2 identical over 10 bases. J was trimmed by 5 bases and V by 0 bases; bases with no gene match: 6. The CDR3 totals 16 residues. CDR1 and CDR2 (germline): SQVTM, ANQGSEA. The DNA of the CDR3 is TGCAGCGTTGAAGATCCTAGCGGGAGAAGAACCGGGGAGCTGTTTTTT. Amino acids: CSVEDPSGRRTGELFF.

The V and J genes are TRBV5-6 and TRBJ1-2; 12 bases fit TRBD1. There are 15 residues in the CDR3. The trim removed 2 bases at V and 8 bases at J, leaving 7 bases unmatched. Germline CDR1 is SGHDT and CDR2 is YYEEEE. The CDR3 sequence: CASSFSGTGGAGYTF. The CDR3 region has the DNA TGTGCCAGCAGCTTTTCCGGGACAGGGGGCGCCGGCTACACCTTC.

In this sample, this clone turned up once. This chain links TRBV7-9 with TRBJ1-1, with a weak D call TRBD1 (5 bases). Germline V gene data show CDR1 as SEHNR and CDR2 as FQNEAQ (reference sequence). CDR3 length equals 15 residues. Trimming removed 0 bases at V and 4 bases at J, with 12 bases between. CDR3 in amino acids: CASSLAGLRATEAFF. CDR3 coding DNA: TGTGCCAGCAGCTTAGCGGGGCTCCGGGCCACTGAAGCTTTCTTT.

This sequence joins TRBV27 and TRBJ2-7; D is perhaps TRBD1 (7 bases). Looked up from germline, CDR1 is MNHEY and CDR2 is SMNVEV (reference sequence). The CDR3 has 16 amino acids. Trimming removed 2 bases at V and 2 bases at J, with 16 bases between. CDR3 coding DNA: TGTGCCAGCAGTTTAAGTGGAGGGACAGCAACCTACGAGCAGTACTTC. It translates to CASSLSGGTATYEQYF.

This chain uses TRBV7-3 with TRBJ2-2; TRBD1 is a possible D gene (6 bases). The CDR3 runs 14 residues. The germline CDR1 and CDR2 sequences are SGHTA and FQGTGA. V was clipped by 4 bases and J by 4 bases, with 10 bases between them. The CDR3 region is CASSSGTFTGELFF. CDR3 DNA sequence: TGTGCCAGCAGCTCCGGGACATTCACCGGGGAGCTGTTTTTT.

As DNA, the CDR3 is TGTGCCAGCAGCCGGGACACGCTCTCCTACGAGCAGTACTTC. It is translated as CASSRDTLSYEQYF. V gene TRBV27 combines with J gene TRBJ2-7; tentative D call: TRBD1 (6 bases). V was clipped by 6 bases and J by 0 bases, with 12 bases between them. The CDR3 has 14 residues. The germline gives CDR1 MNHEY, CDR2 SMNVEV (reference sequence).

The chain combines TRBV24-1 with TRBJ2-7; TRBD1 aligns across 9 bases. Trimming cost V 6 bases and J 3 bases; bases outside gene matches: 5. Germline-derived CDR1 and CDR2 are KGHDR and SFDVKD. The CDR3 loop spans 14 amino acids. The CDR3 spells CATSPGQGRYEQYF. CDR3 bases: TGTGCCACCAGTCCAGGACAGGGGCGCTACGAGCAGTACTTC.

The V gene is TRBV11-2, the J gene TRBJ2-1, with 11 bases aligning to TRBD2. Germline V gene lookup returns CDR1 SGHAT and CDR2 FQNNGV. After removal of 4 bases from V and 4 bases from J, the junction contained 9 bases not matched to a gene. This CDR3 spans 17 amino acids. CDR3 sequence: CASSSHPGTSGYNEQFF. CDR3 DNA: TGTGCCAGCAGCTCACATCCCGGGACTAGCGGTTACAATGAGCAGTTCTTC.

This chain connects TRBV13 to TRBJ1-2, with 8 bases aligning to TRBD1. Germline CDR1 reads PRHDT; CDR2 reads FYEKMQ (reference sequence). This CDR3 spans 13 amino acids. The junction had 4 bases not matched to a gene; V was cut back by 6 bases and J by 4 bases. CDR3 in amino acids: CASRRTGRYGYTF. The CDR3 region has the DNA TGTGCCAGCAGACGGACAGGGCGCTATGGCTACACCTTC.

This clone came up once. The J gene is TRBJ2-3, the V gene TRBV11-3, with TRBD2 matching 8 bases. The ends lost 5 bases at V and 1 base at J; junction bases unmatched: 5. CDR1 and CDR2 (germline): SGHNT, YENEEA. The CDR3 consists of 15 residues. The CDR3 DNA reads as TGTGCCAGCAGCCCGGGACTAGGGGGCACAGATACGCAGTATTTT. This codes for CASSPGLGGTDTQYF.

The chain couples TRBV19 to TRBJ2-3; 7 bases agree with TRBD2. The CDR3 is made up of 14 amino acids. J was trimmed by 1 base and V by 4 bases; bases with no gene match: 2. Germline V CDR1 and CDR2: LNHDA, SQIVND (reference sequence). The CDR3 reads CASSKSGGTDTQYF. As DNA, the CDR3 is TGTGCCAGTAGTAAAAGCGGGGGCACAGATACGCAGTATTTT.

The V gene is TRBV5-1, the J gene TRBJ2-5, with 9 bases aligning to TRBD1. The V gene end was trimmed by 4 bases and the J gene end by 5 bases; junction bases not matched to a gene: 12. The CDR3 consists of 16 residues. Germline assignment: CDR1 SGHRS and CDR2 YFSETQ. The DNA for the CDR3 is TGCGCCAGCAGCCCTACGACAGGGGGAGTTTTGGAGACCCAGTACTTC. Translated: CASSPTTGGVLETQYF.